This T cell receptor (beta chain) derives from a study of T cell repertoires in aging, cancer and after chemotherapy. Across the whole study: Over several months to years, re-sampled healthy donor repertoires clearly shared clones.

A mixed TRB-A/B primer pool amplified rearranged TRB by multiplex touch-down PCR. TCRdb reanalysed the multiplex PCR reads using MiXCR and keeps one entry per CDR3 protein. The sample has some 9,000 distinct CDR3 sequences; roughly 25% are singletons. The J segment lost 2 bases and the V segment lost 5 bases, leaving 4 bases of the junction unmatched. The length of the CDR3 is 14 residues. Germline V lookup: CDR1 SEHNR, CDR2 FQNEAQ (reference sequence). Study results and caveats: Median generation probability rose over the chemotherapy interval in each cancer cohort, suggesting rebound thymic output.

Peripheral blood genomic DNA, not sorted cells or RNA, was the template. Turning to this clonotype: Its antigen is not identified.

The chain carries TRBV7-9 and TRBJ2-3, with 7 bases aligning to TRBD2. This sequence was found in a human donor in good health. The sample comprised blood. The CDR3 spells CASSALADTDTQYF. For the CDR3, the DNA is TGTGCCAGCAGCGCGCTAGCGGACACAGATACGCAGTATTTT.